These 30 T cell receptor beta chains came from one sample sequenced in a study of blood T cell repertoires in COVID-19. Sequencing used immunoSEQ multiplex PCR; TCRdb keeps in-frame clones, though not all of them. The sample has under 250,000 clones, over 75% seen once; the top ten hold roughly 13%. The specimen was peripheral blood. These receptors all stem from a human donor in a cohort sampled during active COVID-19.

The chain combines TRBV28 with TRBJ1-5, with D unclear. CDR1 is MDHEN and CDR2 is SYDVKM in the germline V gene. Trimming took 7 bases from V and 0 from J, leaving 16 bases between them. The CDR3 is 16 amino acids. The CDR3 region has the DNA TGTGCCAGCAAGACTCCGGTTCCATATAGCAATCAGCCCCAGCATTTT. Residues: CASKTPVPYSNQPQHF.

The chain joins TRBV5-1 to TRBJ1-6; D perhaps matches TRBD1 (6 bases). Germline CDR1 and CDR2: SGHRS and YFSETQ. Trimming took off 1 base at V and 6 bases at J, with 14 bases between the two ends. The CDR3 has 16 amino acids. CDR3 sequence reads: CASSLTGLELNSPLHF. CDR3 DNA sequence: TGCGCCAGCAGCTTGACAGGGTTGGAACTTAATTCACCCCTCCACTTT.

The table lists this clone with a count of one. This chain links TRBV19 with TRBJ1-1; no reliable D call. The V end was cut by 9 bases, the J end by 0 bases, with 17 bases between. The CDR3 runs to 15 residues. Germline V gene data show CDR1 as LNHDA and CDR2 as SQIVND (reference sequence). The CDR3 loop reads CASALRAGMNTEAFF. As DNA, the CDR3 is TGTGCCAGCGCATTGCGGGCAGGAATGAACACTGAAGCTTTCTTT.

The V gene is TRBV5-6, the J gene TRBJ1-3, with D tentatively TRBD1 (5 bases). Germline CDR1 reads SGHDT; CDR2 reads YYEEEE. This CDR3 is built from 14 residues. The V and J ends lost 4 bases and 0 bases respectively, with 8 bases between them. CDR3 in amino acids: CASSPQGSGNTIYF. CDR3 in DNA: TGTGCCAGCAGCCCGCAGGGCTCTGGAAACACCATATATTTT.

The table lists this clone with a count of one. The chain has TRBV6-1 and TRBJ2-7; a possible D gene is TRBD2 (7 bases). The V end was cut by 1 base, the J end by 6 bases, with 16 bases between. The CDR3 runs to 15 residues. Per germline, CDR1 MNHNS and CDR2 SASEGT. CDR3 region: CASSEVHGGQGEQYF. The CDR3 DNA is TGTGCCAGCAGTGAAGTTCACGGGGGGCAAGGCGAGCAGTACTTC.

The V and J genes are TRBV30 and TRBJ1-6, with 7 bases identical to TRBD1. Germline CDR1 is GTSNPN and CDR2 is SVGIG (reference sequence). The CDR3 consists of 15 residues. The junction had 4 bases not matched to a gene; V was cut back by 4 bases and J by 1 base. The CDR3 reads CAWIQGNSYNSPLHF. DNA for the CDR3: TGTGCCTGGATACAGGGGAATTCCTATAATTCACCCCTCCACTTT. The full variable domain, with the rest looked up from reference TRBV30 and TRBJ1-6, is SQTIHQWPATLVQPVGSPLSLECTVEGTSNPNLYWYRQAAGRGLQLLFYSVGIGQISSEVPQNLSASRPQDRQFILSSKKLLLSDSGFYLCAWIQGNSYNSPLHFGNGTRLTVT.

The chain links TRBV2 to TRBJ1-2, with 7 bases identical to TRBD1. Unmatched junction bases numbered 5, after V lost 3 bases and J lost 4 bases. Germline CDR1 and CDR2: SNHLY and FYNNEI. This CDR3 is 14 amino acids long. The CDR3 loop reads CASSDSGTAYGYTF. The CDR3 DNA reads as TGTGCCAGCAGTGATAGCGGGACAGCCTATGGCTACACCTTC. The full variable domain, rest sourced from reference TRBV2 and TRBJ1-2, is EPEVTQTPSHQVTQMGQEVILRCVPISNHLYFYWYRQILGQKVEFLVSFYNNEISEKSEIFDDQFSVERPDGSNFTLKIRSTKLEDSAMYFCASSDSGTAYGYTFGSGTRLTVV.

This chain uses TRBV3-1 (or the pseudogene TRBV3-2) with TRBJ2-7; tentatively, D is TRBD1 (6 bases). The CDR3 contains 13 residues. Trimming removed 1 base from V and 9 bases from J, with 13 bases in between. Germline CDR1 and CDR2: LGHDT and YNNKEL (reference sequence). CDR3 DNA sequence: TGTGCCAGCAGCCAAGGGGACACGTTGGGGCAGTACTTC. As protein: CASSQGDTLGQYF.

V usage is TRBV25-1 and J usage is TRBJ2-3; D is uncertain. The CDR3 consists of 13 residues. The germline CDR1 and CDR2 sequences are MGHDK and SYGVNS. The ends were cut back, 6 bases at V and 1 base at J, with 8 bases in the middle. CDR3 sequence reads: CASSAAGTDTQYF. The CDR3 nucleotides are TGTGCCAGCAGCGCGGCGGGCACAGATACGCAGTATTTT. Combining the CDR3 with reference TRBV25-1 and TRBJ2-3 gives the whole variable domain EADIYQTPRYLVIGTGKKITLECSQTMGHDKMYWYQQDPGMELHLIHYSYGVNSTEKGDLSSESTVSRIRTEHFPLTLESARPSHTSQYLCASSAAGTDTQYFGPGTRLTVL.

V usage is TRBV6-2 or TRBV6-3 and J usage is TRBJ1-5, with 8 bases fitting TRBD1. The junction had 2 bases not matched to a gene; V was cut back by 2 bases and J by 2 bases. CDR3 length: 15 residues. Germline V gives CDR1 MNHEY, CDR2 SVGEGT. CDR3 protein: CASSYPGGGNQPQHF. The CDR3 DNA sequence: TGTGCCAGCAGTTACCCAGGGGGCGGCAATCAGCCCCAGCATTTT.

This clone was counted between two and nine times. The gene calls are TRBV7-2 and TRBJ1-4, with D perhaps matching TRBD1 (6 bases). V was cut by 6 bases and J by 5 bases, with 16 bases left in between. The CDR3 consists of 15 residues. Germline V lookup: CDR1 SGHTA, CDR2 FQGNSA. For the CDR3, the DNA is TGTGCCAGCAGTTCGGTAGGGCAGGGGAATGAAAAACTGTTTTTT. It encodes CASSSVGQGNEKLFF.

The gene calls are TRBV28 and TRBJ1-5, with 7 bases aligning to TRBD1. Germline-derived CDR1 and CDR2 are MDHEN and SYDVKM. V dropped 6 bases and J dropped 6; count of bases not matched to a gene: 11. This CDR3 comprises 15 residues. The CDR3: CASSRPTGVGQPQHF. The CDR3 DNA follows: TGTGCCAGCAGCCGCCCTACAGGGGTTGGTCAGCCCCAGCATTTT.

V is TRBV27 and J is TRBJ1-5, with D possibly being TRBD1 (6 bases). The V end was cut by 6 bases, the J end by 10 bases, with 16 bases between. The CDR3 runs 13 residues. Germline V lookup: CDR1 MNHEY, CDR2 SMNVEV (reference sequence). The CDR3 sequence is CASRELQGSPQHF. Written as DNA, the CDR3 is TGTGCCAGCAGAGAGTTACAGGGCTCCCCCCAGCATTTT.

This clone was counted a few times. V is TRBV27 and J is TRBJ2-1; TRBD2 is a possible D gene (5 bases). Germline V gives CDR1 MNHEY, CDR2 SMNVEV (reference sequence). The CDR3 runs to 17 residues. Trimming cost V 7 bases and J 0 bases, with 19 bases left between them. The CDR3, as DNA: TGTGCCAGCAACCTCCGTGGCGGGCCGAGCTCCTACAATGAGCAGTTCTTC. It specifies CASNLRGGPSSYNEQFF.

The chain carries TRBV4-3 and TRBJ2-3, with a possible D match to TRBD1 (6 bases). Trimming left V 1 base short and J 0 bases short, with 11 bases between. CDR3 length: 16 amino acids. The germline V gene encodes CDR1 LGHNA and CDR2 YSLEER. The CDR3 DNA follows: TGCGCCAGCAGCCAAGGTCCGGGACATAGCACAGATACGCAGTATTTT. Translation: CASSQGPGHSTDTQYF.

This chain uses TRBV7-2 with TRBJ1-4, with D unclear. In germline, CDR1 is SGHTA, CDR2 FQGNSA. CDR3 length equals 18 residues. Trimming left V 6 bases short and J 0 bases short, with 20 bases between. CDR3 loop: CASRLLSPGRPTNEKLFF. The CDR3 region has the DNA TGTGCCAGCAGACTTCTATCCCCCGGGAGGCCAACTAATGAAAAACTGTTTTTT.

In this sample, this clone turned up once. This chain connects TRBV5-1 to TRBJ2-5; TRBD2 matches 12 bases. The CDR3 length is 17 residues. In germline, CDR1 is SGHRS, CDR2 YFSETQ. The V gene end was trimmed by 0 bases and the J gene end by 5 bases; junction bases not matched to a gene: 8. DNA for the CDR3: TGCGCCAGCAGCTTGGGGCTAGCGGGAGGGTCGGGCGAGACCCAGTACTTC. Translated, it gives CASSLGLAGGSGETQYF.

This chain connects TRBV19 to TRBJ1-1; D is perhaps TRBD1 (5 bases). The CDR3 extends over 14 amino acids. The V end lost 4 bases, the J end lost 3 bases, and 12 bases lay between the germline ends. Germline V gene lookup returns CDR1 LNHDA and CDR2 SQIVND (reference sequence). CDR3 sequence: CASSTRQGDTEAFF. In nucleotides, the CDR3 is TGTGCCAGTAGTACACGACAAGGGGACACTGAAGCTTTCTTT.

The V gene is TRBV6-5, the J gene TRBJ2-1, with TRBD2 matching 10 bases. This CDR3 comprises 14 residues. Germline V lookup: CDR1 MNHEY, CDR2 SVGAGI. V lost 5 bases, J lost 7 bases, and 5 bases stayed unmatched. The CDR3 nucleotides are TGTGCCAGCAGTCGGACTAGCGGCCCTAATGAGCAGTTCTTC. It encodes CASSRTSGPNEQFF.

CDR3 loop: CASSVWTGNEKLFF. For the CDR3, the DNA is TGTGCCAGCAGTGTCTGGACGGGGAATGAAAAACTGTTTTTT. V usage is TRBV28 and J usage is TRBJ1-4; D is unclear. V was pared by 5 bases and J by 5 bases, with 12 bases between. Looked up from germline, CDR1 is MDHEN and CDR2 is SYDVKM. The CDR3 totals 14 residues.

For this clone: The same CDR3 also results from other DNA sequences found in this sample. This chain joins TRBV9 and TRBJ1-1; no clear D gene. V was clipped by 0 bases and J by 1 base, with 10 bases between them. The CDR3 consists of 15 residues. Germline CDR1 and CDR2: SGDLS and YYNGEE. CDR3 DNA sequence: TGTGCCAGCAGCGTAGGTACGGGGTCGAACACTGAAGCTTTCTTT. This gives the protein CASSVGTGSNTEAFF. Full variable domain (missing parts from reference TRBV9 and TRBJ1-1): DSGVTQTPKHLITATGQRVTLRCSPRSGDLSVYWYQQSLDQGLQFLIQYYNGEERAKGNILERFSAQQFPDLHSELNLSSLELGDSALYFCASSVGTGSNTEAFFGQGTRLTVV.

The V gene is TRBV18, the J gene TRBJ2-5; 11 bases are shared with TRBD2. Trimming at V came to 1 base and at J to 1 base, leaving 2 bases not matched to a gene. The CDR3 is made up of 16 amino acids. Looked up from germline, CDR1 is KGHSH and CDR2 is LQKENI. The CDR3: CASSPRLAGGQETQYF. For the CDR3, the DNA is TGTGCCAGCTCACCACGGCTAGCGGGGGGCCAAGAGACCCAGTACTTC.

This clone turned up a few times. The chain has TRBV24-1 and TRBJ1-1; 7 bases fit TRBD1. V was clipped by 4 bases and J by 4 bases; unmatched bases: 5. This CDR3 region has 14 residues. Looked up from germline, CDR1 is KGHDR and CDR2 is SFDVKD. The CDR3: CATSETGRPTEAFF. In DNA, the CDR3 is TGTGCCACCAGTGAGACAGGGAGGCCCACTGAAGCTTTCTTT.

This clone was counted only a few times. The chain uses TRBV11-2 and TRBJ2-7; 7 positions match TRBD1. CDR1 is SGHAT and CDR2 is FQNNGV in the germline V gene. With 8 bases clipped from V and 2 bases from J, the junction kept 0 bases outside the gene matches. This CDR3 contains 11 residues. In DNA form, the CDR3 reads TGTGCCAGCGGGACAGCCTACGAGCAGTACTTC. Amino acid sequence: CASGTAYEQYF.

The gene calls are TRBV14 and TRBJ1-4, with D possibly being TRBD1 (6 bases). This CDR3 has 16 residues. Germline V CDR1 and CDR2: SGHDN, FVKESK. V gave up 3 bases and J gave up 7 bases, with 18 bases separating them. The CDR3 sequence: CASSHLGTSRGEKLFF. Written as DNA, the CDR3 is TGTGCCAGCAGCCACCTCGGGACATCAAGGGGTGAAAAACTGTTTTTT.

The gene calls are TRBV6-5 and TRBJ2-7; the D gene is possibly TRBD2 (5 bases). The germline V and J ends were trimmed by 6 bases and 3 bases, with 12 bases remaining between them. The CDR3 loop spans 13 amino acids. Germline CDR1 MNHEY, CDR2 SVGAGI. In DNA form, the CDR3 reads TGTGCCAGCAGCATTACGGGGTTCTACGAGCAGTACTTC. It translates to CASSITGFYEQYF.

This clone has just one count. CDR3 in amino acids: CASSTYDSIPTGTDTQYF. CDR3 DNA: TGTGCCAGTAGTACCTACGACAGTATACCAACGGGTACAGATACGCAGTATTTT. V and J are TRBV19 and TRBJ2-3, with D possibly TRBD1 on 5 matching bases. There are 18 residues in the CDR3. Per germline, CDR1 LNHDA and CDR2 SQIVND (reference sequence). V shed 4 bases and J shed 3 bases, with 23 bases lying between them.

This rearrangement joins TRBV2 to TRBJ2-5; D possibly corresponds to TRBD1 (6 bases). V was cut by 8 bases and J by 5 bases, with 15 bases left in between. Germline V gives CDR1 SNHLY, CDR2 FYNNEI. The CDR3 runs to 13 residues. CDR3 in amino acids: CASGGEAGETQYF. The CDR3 DNA follows: TGTGCCAGCGGGGGCGAGGCGGGCGAGACCCAGTACTTC.

CDR3 nucleotide sequence: TGTGCCAGCAGCCTCAATATAGCCCGGGAGGGGACAGATACGCAGTATTTT. It is translated as CASSLNIAREGTDTQYF. The V call is TRBV7-8, the J call TRBJ2-3; 8 nucleotides line up with TRBD2. There are 17 residues in the CDR3. Germline V gene data show CDR1 as SGHVS and CDR2 as FQNEAQ. V lost 5 bases to trimming and J lost 3 bases; unmatched junction nucleotides: 13.

V usage is TRBV5-8 and J usage is TRBJ2-1, with a weak D call TRBD1 (5 bases). The CDR3 has 16 amino acids. CDR1 and CDR2 (germline): SGHTS, YDEGEE. V was cut by 0 bases and J by 10 bases, with 20 bases left in between. CDR3 protein: CASSLVRGSQLSEQFF. DNA for the CDR3: TGTGCCAGCAGCTTGGTAAGGGGCAGCCAATTATCCGAGCAGTTCTTC.